This passage covers 27 T cell receptor beta chains from one sample sequenced in a study of T cell responses to AZD1222 COVID-19 vaccine. Sequenced by immunoSEQ multiplex PCR; TCRdb stores in-frame clones only, minus some. The data show fewer than 180,000 clones, approximately 92% seen once. The sequencing used peripheral blood, collected 28 days after the second AZD1222 dose. All receptors derive from an adult who received the AZD1222 COVID-19 vaccine.

The chain employs TRBV20-1 and TRBJ2-4; unclear D gene. The length of the CDR3 is 13 residues. Germline lookup yields CDR1 DFQATT and CDR2 SNEGSKA (reference sequence). V lost 3 bases and J lost 2, with 8 bases in between. CDR3 DNA: TGCAGTGCTAGTTTGGGGACCAAAAACATTCAGTACTTC. It specifies CSASLGTKNIQYF.

The DNA of the CDR3 is TGTGCCAGCAGCTTCTTAGAGCAGTTCTTC. It specifies CASSFLEQFF. J is TRBJ2-1 and V is TRBV11-2; D gene unclear. Trimming removed 3 bases at V and 10 bases at J, with 4 bases between. The CDR3 has 10 amino acids. Germline loops: CDR1 SGHAT, CDR2 FQNNGV.

The chain combines TRBV6-2 or TRBV6-3 with TRBJ2-7; D call uncertain. V was cut by 2 bases and J by 2 bases, with 7 bases left in between. CDR1 and CDR2 (germline): MNHEY, SVGEGT. The length of the CDR3 is 13 residues. DNA of the CDR3: TGTGCCAGCAGTTACCGCTCCCCCTACGAGCAGTACTTC. Protein product: CASSYRSPYEQYF.

This chain links TRBV28 with TRBJ1-5, with 9 positions matching TRBD1. V shed 7 bases, J shed 7 bases, and the junction held 2 bases outside the gene matches. This CDR3 spans 12 amino acids. Germline V CDR1 and CDR2: MDHEN, SYDVKM. CDR3 residues: CASITGGQPQHF. The CDR3 DNA reads as TGTGCCAGCATCACAGGGGGCCAGCCCCAGCATTTT.

V is TRBV18 and J is TRBJ2-5; TRBD2 matches 11 bases. This CDR3 spans 17 amino acids. The trim removed 3 bases at V and 3 bases at J, leaving 9 bases unmatched. Germline V gene lookup returns CDR1 KGHSH and CDR2 LQKENI. The CDR3 DNA reads TGTGCCAGCTCACCCGGAACGCGACTAGCGGGGAAAGAGACCCAGTACTTC. Amino acids: CASSPGTRLAGKETQYF.

This chain connects TRBV11-3 to TRBJ2-3, with TRBD1 matching 11 bases. V shed 7 bases, J shed 5 bases, and the junction held 8 bases outside the gene matches. CDR3 length equals 15 residues. In germline, CDR1 is SGHNT, CDR2 YENEEA. The CDR3 DNA sequence: TGTGCCAGCAACCCGGACAGGGGGCGGGTAGATACGCAGTATTTT. Translated, it gives CASNPDRGRVDTQYF.

This chain connects TRBV5-6 to TRBJ2-2; 11 positions agree with TRBD1. CDR1 is SGHDT, CDR2 YYEEEE, per germline. The CDR3 spans 16 residues. The V gene end was trimmed by 4 bases and the J gene end by 7 bases; junction bases not matched to a gene: 9. Here the CDR3 DNA reads TGTGCCAGCAGCGGACGGACAGGGGGCTGGAGCGGGGAGCTGTTTTTT. This codes for CASSGRTGGWSGELFF.

CDR3 in DNA: TGTGCCAGCAGCTTAGGTTACAGGGGCGTCGGGGAGCTGTTTTTT. Protein product: CASSLGYRGVGELFF. The gene calls are TRBV11-3 and TRBJ2-2; 7 bases are a match to TRBD1. From germline, CDR1 is SGHNT and CDR2 YENEEA. CDR3 length: 15 residues. V gave up 1 base and J gave up 7 bases; unmatched junction bases: 6.

The genes are TRBV28 and TRBJ2-3; D is perhaps TRBD1 (5 bases). This CDR3 is built from 15 residues. Trimming removed 3 bases at V and 2 bases at J, with 12 bases between. The germline CDR1 and CDR2 sequences are MDHEN and SYDVKM. CDR3 sequence: CASSFGMGHTDTQYF. As DNA, the CDR3 is TGTGCCAGCAGTTTTGGAATGGGGCACACAGATACGCAGTATTTT.

This chain uses TRBV19 with TRBJ2-1, with 7 bases identical to TRBD1. CDR1 is LNHDA and CDR2 is SQIVND in the germline V gene (reference sequence). The CDR3 has 13 residues. The ends lost 5 bases at V and 12 bases at J; junction bases unmatched: 10. The CDR3 sequence is CASSQQGIGGQFF. In nucleotides, the CDR3 is TGTGCCAGTAGTCAACAGGGGATCGGCGGGCAGTTCTTC.

The chain is built from TRBV7-9 and TRBJ1-5; D remains unclear. The CDR3 length is 14 residues. V was clipped by 5 bases and J by 8 bases, with 16 bases between them. CDR1 SEHNR and CDR2 FQNEAQ come from the germline V gene (reference sequence). The CDR3 loop is CASSPGQAREPQHF. In DNA form, the CDR3 reads TGTGCCAGCAGCCCCGGCCAGGCTCGGGAGCCCCAGCATTTT.

The chain carries TRBV24-1 and TRBJ2-5; possible D gene TRBD2, 5 bases. CDR1 is KGHDR and CDR2 is SFDVKD in the germline V gene. The CDR3 extends over 12 amino acids. V lost 9 bases to trimming and J lost 5 bases, with 12 bases between them. The CDR3 DNA follows: TGTGCCACCCAGACGACGGGGGAGACCCAGTACTTC. Residues: CATQTTGETQYF.

The rearrangement links TRBV5-1 to TRBJ1-2, with TRBD1 matching 9 bases. Trimming took 6 bases from V and 10 from J; bases not matched to a gene: 10. The CDR3 has 13 residues. Germline values: CDR1 SGHRS, CDR2 YFSETQ. Here the CDR3 reads CASTYGTGYIYTF. CDR3 nucleotides: TGCGCCAGCACCTATGGGACAGGGTATATCTACACCTTC. Full variable domain (missing parts from reference TRBV5-1 and TRBJ1-2): KAGVTQTPRYLIKTRGQQVTLSCSPISGHRSVSWYQQTPGQGLQFLFEYFSETQRNKGNFPGRFSGRQFSNSRSEMNVSTLELGDSALYLCASTYGTGYIYTFGSGTRLTVV.

The gene calls are TRBV6-4 and TRBJ1-2; no clear D gene. This CDR3 is built from 13 residues. The V and J ends lost 2 bases and 8 bases respectively, with 12 bases between them. The germline gives CDR1 MRHNA, CDR2 SNTAGT. CDR3 sequence: CASSDRREGGYTF. The CDR3 bases are TGTGCCAGCAGTGACAGGAGGGAGGGAGGCTACACCTTC.

The V call is TRBV14, the J call TRBJ2-5; D not certain. The CDR3 has 16 amino acids. Deletions cut 3 bases from V and 4 bases from J, with 18 bases between. Germline values: CDR1 SGHDN, CDR2 FVKESK. The CDR3 region has the DNA TGTGCCAGCAGCCACCATATGTCGGTTCAAGGAGAGACCCAGTACTTC. Translated: CASSHHMSVQGETQYF.

This sequence joins TRBV7-2 and TRBJ2-7; tentative D call: TRBD2 (6 bases). In germline, CDR1 is SGHTA, CDR2 FQGNSA. This CDR3 is 15 amino acids long. Trimming left V 2 bases short and J 3 bases short, with 14 bases between. The DNA for the CDR3 is TGTGCCAGCAGCTTATTGAGGGACTTAGGCTACGAGCAGTACTTC. Its translation is CASSLLRDLGYEQYF.

This chain joins TRBV5-5 and TRBJ1-3; TRBD1 might be the D (5 bases). Germline values: CDR1 SGHKS, CDR2 YYEKEE (reference sequence). The CDR3 contains 14 residues. Trimming took 0 bases from V and 9 from J, leaving 13 bases between them. CDR3 nucleotide sequence: TGTGCCAGCAGCTTGGAATCTCTCAGGGCCACCATATATTTT. This codes for CASSLESLRATIYF.

The CDR3 coding sequence is TGTGCCAGCAGATACCAACAGGGACTTACCTACGAGCAGTACTTC. The encoded protein is CASRYQQGLTYEQYF. The chain carries TRBV27 and TRBJ2-7; either TRBD1 or TRBD2 may supply D (6 bases each). V dropped 6 bases and J dropped 2 bases, with 17 bases sitting between them. Germline V CDR1 and CDR2: MNHEY, SMNVEV (reference sequence). This CDR3 has 15 residues.

This chain uses TRBV7-8 with TRBJ2-2, with a weak D call TRBD1 (6 bases). Trimming left V 1 base short and J 2 bases short, with 14 bases between. The germline CDR1 and CDR2 sequences are SGHVS and FQNEAQ. CDR3 length: 17 residues. CDR3 sequence reads: CASSLESSRGNTGELFF. The CDR3 coding sequence is TGTGCCAGCAGCTTAGAGTCCTCCAGGGGAAACACCGGGGAGCTGTTTTTT.

V gene TRBV14 combines with J gene TRBJ2-7; tentatively, D is TRBD1 (5 bases). Germline CDR1 reads SGHDN; CDR2 reads FVKESK. This CDR3 contains 15 residues. Trimming removed 2 bases at V and 3 bases at J, with 14 bases between. CDR3 loop: CASSQTWAGIYEQYF. The CDR3 DNA is TGTGCCAGCAGCCAAACCTGGGCAGGGATCTACGAGCAGTACTTC.

The chain is built from TRBV27 and TRBJ2-3, with TRBD1 as a possible D gene (5 bases). Germline assignment: CDR1 MNHEY and CDR2 SMNVEV (reference sequence). Trimming took 7 bases from V and 1 from J, leaving 12 bases between them. The CDR3 has 14 amino acids. The CDR3 is CASKGMAGTDTQYF. In DNA form, the CDR3 reads TGTGCCAGCAAGGGGATGGCTGGCACAGATACGCAGTATTTT.

The CDR3 DNA sequence: TGTGCCAGCAGTTTCCACTCCGCCGGGGAGCTGTTTTTT. Amino acid sequence: CASSFHSAGELFF. V is TRBV27 and J is TRBJ2-2; D unclear. Germline-derived CDR1 and CDR2 are MNHEY and SMNVEV (reference sequence). CDR3 size: 13 residues. The V end was cut by 3 bases, the J end by 6 bases, with 8 bases between.

The V gene is TRBV4-3, the J gene TRBJ2-7; D is perhaps TRBD1 or TRBD2 (5 bases each). The CDR3 runs 15 residues. The germline gives CDR1 LGHNA, CDR2 YSLEER. V dropped 0 bases and J dropped 4 bases, with 13 bases sitting between them. The CDR3 sequence is CASSQDHGGQYEQYF. CDR3 nucleotide sequence: TGCGCCAGCAGCCAAGATCACGGAGGACAATACGAGCAGTACTTC.

As to this clone: The same CDR3 can be traced to other DNA sequences in this sample. V usage is TRBV15 and J usage is TRBJ2-7; D may be TRBD2 (5 bases). V was clipped by 0 bases and J by 3 bases, with 6 bases between them. The CDR3 runs to 13 residues. The germline V gene encodes CDR1 LNHNV and CDR2 YYDKDF (reference sequence). The CDR3 region has the DNA TGTGCCACCAGCAGAGATCGGGGCTACGAGCAGTACTTC. This gives the protein CATSRDRGYEQYF. The full variable domain, rest sourced from reference TRBV15 and TRBJ2-7, is DAMVIQNPRYQVTQFGKPVTLSCSQTLNHNVMYWYQQKSSQAPKLLFHYYDKDFNNEADTPDNFQSRRPNTSFCFLDIRSPGLGDTAMYLCATSRDRGYEQYFGPGTRLTVT.

The gene calls are TRBV28 and TRBJ1-1; 7 bases are shared with TRBD1. The CDR3 extends over 13 amino acids. Losses at the gene ends were 5 bases for V and 1 base for J; bases not matched to a gene: 1. Germline lookup yields CDR1 MDHEN and CDR2 SYDVKM. The DNA for the CDR3 is TGTGCCAGCAGTAGGGGGCAGAACACTGAAGCTTTCTTT. This codes for CASSRGQNTEAFF.

CDR3 nucleotide sequence: TGTGCCAGCAGCTTACAAGGCGATCAGCCCCAGCATTTT. Protein sequence: CASSLQGDQPQHF. V usage is TRBV7-6 and J usage is TRBJ1-5; no definite D call. V dropped 2 bases and J dropped 5 bases, with 7 bases sitting between them. The CDR3 extends over 13 amino acids. Germline V gene data show CDR1 as SGHVS and CDR2 as FNYEAQ.

This clone was seen a handful of times. The chain has TRBV5-6 and TRBJ1-6; a weak D match, TRBD1 (6 bases). Germline V CDR1 and CDR2: SGHDT, YYEEEE. V was trimmed by 4 bases and J by 10 bases, leaving 12 bases between them. The length of the CDR3 is 13 residues. The CDR3 DNA reads as TGTGCCAGCAGCCGCACAGGGTTCTCACCCCTCCACTTT. Translating it yields CASSRTGFSPLHF.